Here is one TCR beta chain with its context. Its specificity is unknown. Trimming took off 2 bases at V and 3 bases at J, with 12 bases between the two ends. In germline, CDR1 is SGHRS, CDR2 YFSETQ. CDR3 length: 16 amino acids. The data stem from a study of response to subunit inactivated influenza vaccine. Broader study findings: The authors suggested that every seasonal influenza vaccination recruits few new T cells.

TCRdb reprocessed the RT-PCR reads via MiXCR and lists one record per CDR3 protein. The data hold 300,000 to 350,000 distinct CDR3 sequences, with about 20% observed a single time. The sequence was collected from a man aged 45-69 years who received an inactivated influenza vaccine. Sequences were derived from PBMCs from blood, sampled about 20 months after vaccination. The V call is TRBV5-1, the J call TRBJ1-6; D might be TRBD1 (5 bases). CDR3 sequence: CASSFTQEHYNSPLHF. In DNA form, the CDR3 reads TGCGCCAGCAGCTTTACACAGGAGCACTATAATTCACCCCTCCACTTT.